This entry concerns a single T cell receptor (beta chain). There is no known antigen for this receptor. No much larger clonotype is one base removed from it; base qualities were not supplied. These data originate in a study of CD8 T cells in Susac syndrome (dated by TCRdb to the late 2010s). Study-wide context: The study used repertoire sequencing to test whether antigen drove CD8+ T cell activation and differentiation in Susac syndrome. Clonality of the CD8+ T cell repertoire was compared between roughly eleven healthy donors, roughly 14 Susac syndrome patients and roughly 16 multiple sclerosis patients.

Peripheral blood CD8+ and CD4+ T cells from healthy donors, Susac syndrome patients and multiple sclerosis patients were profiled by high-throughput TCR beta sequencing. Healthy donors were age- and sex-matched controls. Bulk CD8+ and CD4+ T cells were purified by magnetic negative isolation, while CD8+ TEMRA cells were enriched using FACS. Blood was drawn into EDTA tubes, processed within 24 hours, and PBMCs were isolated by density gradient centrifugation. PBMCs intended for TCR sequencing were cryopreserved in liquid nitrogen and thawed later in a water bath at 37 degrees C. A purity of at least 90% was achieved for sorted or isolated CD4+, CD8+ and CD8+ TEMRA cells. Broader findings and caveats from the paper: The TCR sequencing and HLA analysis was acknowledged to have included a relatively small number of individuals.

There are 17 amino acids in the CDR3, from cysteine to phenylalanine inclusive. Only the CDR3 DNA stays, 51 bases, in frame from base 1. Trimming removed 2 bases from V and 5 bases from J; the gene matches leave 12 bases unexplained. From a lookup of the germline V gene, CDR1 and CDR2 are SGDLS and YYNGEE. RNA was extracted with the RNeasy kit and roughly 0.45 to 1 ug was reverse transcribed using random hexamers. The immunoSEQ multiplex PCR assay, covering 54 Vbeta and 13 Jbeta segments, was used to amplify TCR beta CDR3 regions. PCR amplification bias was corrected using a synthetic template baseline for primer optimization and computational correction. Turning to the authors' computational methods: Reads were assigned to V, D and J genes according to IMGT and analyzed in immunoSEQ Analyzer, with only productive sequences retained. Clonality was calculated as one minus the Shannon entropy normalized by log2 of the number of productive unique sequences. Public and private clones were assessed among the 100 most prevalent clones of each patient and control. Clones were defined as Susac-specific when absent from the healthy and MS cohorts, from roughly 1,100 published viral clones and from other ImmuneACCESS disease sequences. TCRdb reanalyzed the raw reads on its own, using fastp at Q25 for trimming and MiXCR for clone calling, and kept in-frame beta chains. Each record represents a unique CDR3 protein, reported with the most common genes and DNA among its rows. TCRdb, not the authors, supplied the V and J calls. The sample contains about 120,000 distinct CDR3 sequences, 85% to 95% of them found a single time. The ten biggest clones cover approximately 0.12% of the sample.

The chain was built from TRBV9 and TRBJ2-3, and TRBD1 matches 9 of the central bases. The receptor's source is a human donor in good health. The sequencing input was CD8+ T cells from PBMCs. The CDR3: CASSVTRDRAYGDTQYF. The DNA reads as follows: TGTGCCAGCAGCGTGACCCGGGACAGGGCTTATGGAGATACGCAGTATTTT.